Presented here are 10 T cell receptor beta chains from one specimen sequenced in a study of blood T cell repertoires in COVID-19. Here immunoSEQ multiplex PCR was the method, and the copy in TCRdb shows in-frame clones only, minus some. The repertoire has around 360,000 clones, about 88% of them found once; the top ten carry about 2.7%. The sequenced sample consisted of PBMCs or T cells enriched from blood (not recorded which). The receptors derive from a woman aged 30 to 39 who had recovered from COVID-19.

J is TRBJ2-5 and V is TRBV3-1 (or the pseudogene TRBV3-2); 7 positions agree with TRBD2. The CDR3 loop spans 17 amino acids. Germline loops: CDR1 LGHDT, CDR2 YNNKEL (reference sequence). Trimming took 1 base from V and 5 from J; bases not matched to a gene: 13. CDR3 coding DNA: TGTGCCAGCAGCCAAGTAGGGCTTGCGGGAGTTCTGGAGACCCAGTACTTC. Translating gives CASSQVGLAGVLETQYF.

The table lists this clone with a count of one. The gene calls are TRBV5-6 and TRBJ1-3, with 7 bases matching TRBD1. V lost 0 bases to trimming and J lost 4 bases; unmatched junction nucleotides: 4. The CDR3 totals 15 residues. Germline V CDR1 and CDR2: SGHDT, YYEEEE. The CDR3 here is CASSLGRGYGNTIYF. The DNA for the CDR3 is TGTGCCAGCAGCTTGGGCAGGGGGTACGGAAACACCATATATTTT.

The genes are TRBV4-1 and TRBJ2-2, with 8 nucleotides matching TRBD1. The CDR3 totals 15 residues. The germline V gene has CDR1 MGHRA and CDR2 YSYEKL. With 4 bases clipped from V and 1 base from J, the junction kept 2 bases outside the gene matches. This CDR3 is CASSPGQVNTGELFF. The CDR3 DNA sequence: TGCGCCAGCAGCCCGGGACAGGTGAACACCGGGGAGCTGTTTTTT.

This chain uses TRBV9 with TRBJ2-3; D not certain. The length of the CDR3 is 14 residues. Germline V gene lookup returns CDR1 SGDLS and CDR2 YYNGEE. The ends were cut back, 4 bases at V and 2 bases at J, with 11 bases in the middle. The DNA for the CDR3 is TGTGCCAGCAGCCCCTCGTCTTACACAGATACGCAGTATTTT. Protein sequence: CASSPSSYTDTQYF.

The J gene is TRBJ2-1, the V gene TRBV5-1; a weak D match, TRBD2 (5 bases). The germline CDR1 and CDR2 sequences are SGHRS and YFSETQ. With 1 base removed from V and 10 bases from J, the gap between germline ends came to 9 bases. The CDR3 loop spans 12 amino acids. CDR3 sequence reads: CASSLTEGEQFF. The CDR3 coding sequence is TGCGCCAGCAGCTTGACAGAGGGCGAGCAGTTCTTC. Filled out from reference TRBV5-1 and TRBJ2-1, the complete variable domain reads KAGVTQTPRYLIKTRGQQVTLSCSPISGHRSVSWYQQTPGQGLQFLFEYFSETQRNKGNFPGRFSGRQFSNSRSEMNVSTLELGDSALYLCASSLTEGEQFFGPGTRLTVL.

The chain joins TRBV5-4 to TRBJ2-5; TRBD2 matches 8 bases. This CDR3 contains 14 residues. Germline values: CDR1 SGHNT, CDR2 YYREEE (reference sequence). V dropped 6 bases and J dropped 5; count of bases not matched to a gene: 9. This CDR3 reads CASTSGGAKETQYF. CDR3 coding DNA: TGTGCCAGCACTTCGGGGGGGGCGAAGGAGACCCAGTACTTC.

This chain links TRBV18 with TRBJ2-7; D perhaps matches TRBD1 (5 bases). CDR1 and CDR2 from the germline V gene are KGHSH and LQKENI. There are 13 residues in the CDR3. Trimming pared 6 bases from V and 3 bases from J, leaving 12 bases between. The CDR3 DNA reads as TGTGCCAGCTCCCCGAATAGGGGCTACGAGCAGTACTTC. Residues: CASSPNRGYEQYF.

V gene TRBV6-5 combines with J gene TRBJ1-2; 7 nucleotides align to TRBD1. This CDR3 region has 13 residues. The junction had 8 bases not matched to a gene; V was cut back by 6 bases and J by 7 bases. The V gene's germline CDR1 is MNHEY and CDR2 SVGAGI. In DNA, the CDR3 is TGTGCCAGCAGAGTACAGGGGATGAGTGGCTACACCTTC. Its translation is CASRVQGMSGYTF.

V gene TRBV6-5 combines with J gene TRBJ1-2; weak D call: TRBD1 (5 bases). Germline CDR1 is MNHEY and CDR2 is SVGAGI. Trimming shortened V by 6 bases and J by 2 bases, and 16 bases separated the two germline ends. The CDR3 has 15 residues. In DNA, the CDR3 is TGTGCCAGCAGCCCCAGTCCAGGGCTCAACTATGGCTACACCTTC. Amino acid sequence: CASSPSPGLNYGYTF.

The chain links TRBV28 to TRBJ2-7, with 12 bases that match TRBD1. There are 15 residues in the CDR3. CDR1 and CDR2 (germline): MDHEN, SYDVKM. The V gene end was trimmed by 5 bases and the J gene end by 5 bases; junction bases not matched to a gene: 7. CDR3 DNA: TGTGCCAGCAGTATAAAGGGACAGGGGGCCCACGAGCAGTACTTC. Translation gives CASSIKGQGAHEQYF.